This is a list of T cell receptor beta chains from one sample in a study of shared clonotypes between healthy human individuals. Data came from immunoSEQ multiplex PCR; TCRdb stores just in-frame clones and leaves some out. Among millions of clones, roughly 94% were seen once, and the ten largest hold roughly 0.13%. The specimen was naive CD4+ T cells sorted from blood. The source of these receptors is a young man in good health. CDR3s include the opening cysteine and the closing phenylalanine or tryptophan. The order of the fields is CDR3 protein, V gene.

cdr3_aa: CASSLSLAGHNEQFF
v_call: TRBV7-9

cdr3_aa: CASSSLLVSFSEKLFF
v_call: TRBV7-9

cdr3_aa: CASSQPAGDAKNIQYF
v_call: TRBV4-1

cdr3_aa: CASSQWGLAGNNEQFF
v_call: TRBV5-1

cdr3_aa: CASSSDRGRTGELFF
v_call: TRBV5-1

cdr3_aa: CASSFQTRSNTEAFF
v_call: TRBV5-8

cdr3_aa: CASSYSASGINYEQYF
v_call: TRBV6-5

cdr3_aa: CASSSDSGRALWEQFF
v_call: TRBV10-1

cdr3_aa: CASSVTGVTNEQFF
v_call: TRBV6-1

cdr3_aa: CASSGYSYNEQFF
v_call: TRBV2

cdr3_aa: CASSDGGEIYEQYF
v_call: TRBV6-1

cdr3_aa: CACTGTGIAEAFF
v_call: TRBV30

cdr3_aa: CASSAGRTNTGELFF
v_call: TRBV5-1

cdr3_aa: CASSSEPGARAYEQYF
v_call: TRBV27

cdr3_aa: CASSPAGSNQPQHF
v_call: TRBV18

cdr3_aa: CASSQGPMSSYNSPLHF
v_call: TRBV4-3

cdr3_aa: CASSEFGAGANVLTF
v_call: TRBV25-1

cdr3_aa: CASSVTSGTGEQYF
v_call: TRBV19

cdr3_aa: CASSPQGGVGGEQYF
v_call: TRBV11-2

cdr3_aa: CASSRTTSPGNTIYF
v_call: TRBV11-2

cdr3_aa: CASSYGDRPNEKLFF
v_call: TRBV28

cdr3_aa: CASSPPTHTDTQYF
v_call: TRBV18

cdr3_aa: CASSYSGSLGEKLFF
v_call: TRBV6-5

cdr3_aa: CASSVRGNANEKLFF
v_call: TRBV7-9

cdr3_aa: CASRKQWTSGGEQYF
v_call: TRBV27

cdr3_aa: CASSYSTGASGYTF
v_call: TRBV6-6

cdr3_aa: CASSEERGLGDGYTF
v_call: TRBV2

cdr3_aa: CASSLEGGSGGYTF
v_call: TRBV7-9

cdr3_aa: CASSLVTDTQYF
v_call: TRBV28

cdr3_aa: CASSLDRKDGYTF
v_call: TRBV11-2

cdr3_aa: CASSQAGTGVNQETQYF
v_call: TRBV4-1